A selection of T cell receptor beta chains follows, all from one sample in a study of CD8 T cells in ankylosing spondylitis. TCRdb independently ran MiXCR on the 5' RACE reads; one entry per CDR3 protein. The sample includes 35,000 to 40,000 distinct CDR3 sequences, approximately 15% seen only once; the top ten take about 45%. The sequenced material came from blood. The source is a male donor with ankylosing spondylitis or in good health (not recorded which). Each CDR3 is given with its conserved first and last residue. D genes are given only for firm matches. The listing skips clone size in some rows; elsewhere it reads once, few, many or a size class.

D	size	V	J	CDR3	DNA
.	.	TRBV7-9	TRBJ2-1	CASSSRTGSYNEQFF	TGTGCCAGCAGCTCGCGGACCGGCTCCTACAATGAGCAGTTCTTC
.	.	TRBV5-1	TRBJ2-5	CASSLDTGQETQYF	TGCGCCAGCAGCTTGGATACAGGACAAGAGACCCAGTACTTC
.	few	TRBV7-2	TRBJ1-1	CASRTKGPGTEAFF	TGTGCCAGCAGGACGAAGGGGCCGGGCACTGAAGCTTTCTTT
.	few	TRBV4-2	TRBJ1-4	CASSQVGGGLNEKLFF	TGTGCCAGCAGCCAAGTTGGGGGCGGTCTTAATGAAAAACTGTTTTTT
.	few	TRBV15	TRBJ2-3	CATSRGARGDTDTQYF	TGTGCCACCAGCAGGGGGGCCAGGGGCGACACAGATACGCAGTATTTT
.	.	TRBV25-1	TRBJ2-2	CASSEGDTGELFF	TGTGCCAGCAGTGAGGGGGACACCGGGGAGCTGTTTTTT
.	.	TRBV28	TRBJ2-7	CASAQQQDLYEQYF	TGTGCCAGCGCCCAACAGCAGGACCTATACGAGCAGTACTTC
.	.	TRBV7-2	TRBJ2-1	CASRRSLGSYNEQFF	TGTGCCAGCAGACGAAGCCTAGGTTCCTACAATGAGCAGTTCTTC
.	.	TRBV20-1	TRBJ2-3	CSARYSLDTQYF	TGCAGTGCTAGATATTCCCTGGATACGCAGTATTTT
TRBD1	few	TRBV20-1	TRBJ2-3	CSAGGTGFPTDTQYF	TGCAGTGCTGGAGGGACAGGGTTCCCCACAGATACGCAGTATTTT
.	few	TRBV29-1	TRBJ1-4	CSVGVLPRDEKLFF	TGCAGCGTTGGAGTGCTACCTAGGGATGAAAAACTGTTTTTT
TRBD2	.	TRBV20-1	TRBJ2-2	CSAKRPGGGTGELFF	TGCAGTGCTAAAAGGCCGGGAGGTGGCACCGGGGAGCTGTTTTTT
.	few	TRBV6-6	TRBJ2-1	CASSYSRLYNEQFF	TGTGCCAGCAGTTACTCGAGGCTCTACAATGAGCAGTTCTTC
.	.	TRBV20-1	TRBJ1-4	CSAQRGPRELFF	TGCAGTGCCCAGAGGGGTCCGCGGGAACTGTTTTTT
.	.	TRBV12-3/TRBV12-4	TRBJ1-1	CASSRRTENTEAFF	TGTGCCAGCAGCCGGCGGACAGAGAACACTGAAGCTTTCTTT
.	few	TRBV6-6	TRBJ2-5	CASRQNRDSERAQYF	TGTGCCAGCAGACAGAACCGGGACTCGGAGCGTGCCCAGTACTTC
.	.	TRBV12-3/TRBV12-4	TRBJ2-1	CASSLFASSYNEQFF	TGTGCCAGCAGTTTATTTGCTAGCTCCTACAATGAGCAGTTCTTC
.	few	TRBV6-2/TRBV6-3	TRBJ2-7	CASSRVRSGAGESEQYF	TGTGCCAGCAGCCGAGTCCGAAGTGGGGCAGGGGAATCCGAGCAGTACTTC
TRBD1	few	TRBV4-2	TRBJ1-1	CASSQGTGGELNTEAFF	TGTGCCAGCAGCCAAGGGACAGGGGGAGAACTGAACACTGAAGCTTTCTTT
TRBD2	few	TRBV20-1	TRBJ2-2	CSAMGGVSAGELFF	TGCAGTGCCATGGGAGGGGTTAGCGCCGGGGAGCTGTTTTTT
TRBD1	.	TRBV6-2/TRBV6-3	TRBJ2-2	CASTPSGQGPHAGELFF	TGTGCCAGCACCCCGTCGGGACAGGGGCCCCACGCCGGGGAGCTGTTTTTT
.	.	TRBV20-1	TRBJ2-2	CSARPARGNTGELFF	TGCAGTGCTAGACCTGCTCGGGGGAACACCGGGGAGCTGTTTTTT
TRBD1	.	TRBV12-3/TRBV12-4	TRBJ2-2	CASSPVGTAVTGELFF	TGTGCCAGCAGTCCAGTCGGGACAGCGGTCACCGGGGAGCTGTTTTTT
TRBD1	.	TRBV28	TRBJ2-1	CATRDRGVDEQFF	TGTGCCACCCGGGACAGGGGTGTCGATGAGCAGTTCTTC
.	few	TRBV27	TRBJ2-3	CASSLNVLGTDTQYF	TGTGCCAGCAGTTTAAATGTGTTGGGCACAGATACGCAGTATTTT
TRBD2	.	TRBV5-1	TRBJ2-2	CASSLEPSGGTGELFF	TGCGCCAGCAGCTTGGAGCCTAGCGGCGGCACCGGGGAGCTGTTTTTT
.	.	TRBV29-1	TRBJ2-1	CSVLWGDYNEQFF	TGCAGCGTTCTGTGGGGGGACTACAATGAGCAGTTCTTC
.	few	TRBV7-2	TRBJ1-1	CASSPRLNTEAFF	TGTGCCAGCAGCCCTAGATTGAACACTGAAGCTTTCTTT
.	many	TRBV3-1	TRBJ2-1	CASRPPGGSYNEQFF	TGTGCCAGCCGCCCCCCCGGGGGCTCTTACAATGAGCAGTTCTTC
.	.	TRBV20-1	TRBJ2-3	CSAPGSTDTQYF	TGCAGTGCGCCGGGGAGCACAGATACGCAGTATTTT
.	few	TRBV4-1	TRBJ1-4	CASSQVEGNEKLFF	TGCGCCAGCAGCCAAGTCGAGGGAAATGAAAAACTGTTTTTT
TRBD2	few	TRBV6-6	TRBJ2-2	CASSYSLAGAPSTGELFF	TGTGCCAGCAGTTACTCTCTAGCGGGCGCCCCCAGCACCGGGGAGCTGTTTTTT
TRBD2	.	TRBV6-5	TRBJ2-3	CASSRGTNTDTQYF	TGTGCCAGCAGTAGAGGGACTAACACAGATACGCAGTATTTT
TRBD2	.	TRBV3-1	TRBJ2-3	CASSHIAGGPGIGDTQYF	TGTGCCAGCAGCCACATAGCGGGGGGGCCCGGAATCGGAGATACGCAGTATTTT
.	few	TRBV5-1	TRBJ1-4	CASRTTGMTNEKLFF	TGCGCCAGCAGGACTACAGGGATGACTAATGAAAAACTGTTTTTT
TRBD2	.	TRBV7-2	TRBJ2-3	CASSLVFQRGVGDTQYF	TGTGCCAGCAGCTTAGTTTTCCAGCGGGGAGTTGGAGATACGCAGTATTTT